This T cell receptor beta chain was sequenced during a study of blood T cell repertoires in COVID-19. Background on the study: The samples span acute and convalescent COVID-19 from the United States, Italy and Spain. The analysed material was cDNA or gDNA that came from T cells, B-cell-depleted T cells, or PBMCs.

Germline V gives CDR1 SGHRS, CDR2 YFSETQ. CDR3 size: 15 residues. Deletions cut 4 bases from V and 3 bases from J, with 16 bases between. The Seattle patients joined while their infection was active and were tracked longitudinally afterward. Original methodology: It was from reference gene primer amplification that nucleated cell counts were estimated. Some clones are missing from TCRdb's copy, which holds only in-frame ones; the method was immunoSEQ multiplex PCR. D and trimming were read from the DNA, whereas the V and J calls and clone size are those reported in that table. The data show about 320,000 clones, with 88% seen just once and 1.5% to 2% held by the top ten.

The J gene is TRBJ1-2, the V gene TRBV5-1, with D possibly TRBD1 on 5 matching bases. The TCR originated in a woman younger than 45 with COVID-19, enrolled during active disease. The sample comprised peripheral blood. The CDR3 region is CASSGPQGPDYGYTF. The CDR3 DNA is TGCGCCAGCAGCGGGCCCCAGGGCCCCGACTATGGCTACACCTTC.